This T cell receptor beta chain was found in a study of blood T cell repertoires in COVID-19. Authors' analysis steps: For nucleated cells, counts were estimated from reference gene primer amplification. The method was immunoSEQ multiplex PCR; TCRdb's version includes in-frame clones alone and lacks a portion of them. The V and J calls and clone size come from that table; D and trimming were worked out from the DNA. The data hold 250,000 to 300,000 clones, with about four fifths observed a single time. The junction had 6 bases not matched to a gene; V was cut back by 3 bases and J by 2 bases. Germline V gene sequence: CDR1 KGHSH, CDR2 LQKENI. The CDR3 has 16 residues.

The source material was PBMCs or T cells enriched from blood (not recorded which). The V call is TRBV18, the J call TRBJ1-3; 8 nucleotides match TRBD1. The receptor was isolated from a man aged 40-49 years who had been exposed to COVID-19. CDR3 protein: CASSPSQGETGNTIYF. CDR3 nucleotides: TGTGCCAGCTCACCTTCACAGGGGGAAACTGGAAACACCATATATTTT.